This is a list of T cell receptor beta chains from one sample in a study of T cell changes during pregnancy in multiple sclerosis. Sequencing used immunoSEQ multiplex PCR; TCRdb keeps in-frame clones, though not all of them. This table has roughly 80,000 clones, roughly 94% appearing once. Sequenced material: peripheral blood, taken before pregnancy. The source is a female donor with multiple sclerosis, enrolled in a pregnancy study. CDR3s include the opening cysteine and the closing phenylalanine or tryptophan.

j_call v_call cdr3_aa
TRBJ1-5 TRBV6-1 CASSEVENQPQHF
TRBJ1-4 TRBV19 CASSLSTNEKLFF
TRBJ2-5 TRBV5-1 CASSFRLTAGETQYF
TRBJ1-1 TRBV5-1 CASSLVLGQGASSTEAFF
TRBJ2-5 TRBV5-1 CASSPGLTKETQYF
TRBJ2-3 TRBV7-8 CASSITSGGAGTQYF
TRBJ2-6 TRBV10-3 CATTGVPGANVLTF
TRBJ2-3 TRBV6-4 CASSDGGGSTDTQYF
TRBJ1-1 TRBV12-5 CASGLGPTDPAFF
TRBJ2-5 TRBV19 CASSKLGGLPKETQYF
TRBJ1-1 TRBV19 CASSPSWNTEAFF
TRBJ2-7 TRBV9 CASSASSSGASGGSYEQYF
TRBJ2-7 TRBV9 CASSAQSGGASSYEQYF
TRBJ1-5 TRBV18 CASSPGQGGGVPQHF
TRBJ1-4 TRBV19 CASSIDRVEDEKLFF
TRBJ2-3 TRBV5-6 CASSLIGDTQYF
TRBJ2-1 TRBV4-1 CASSQDEDRGLEQFF
TRBJ1-4 TRBV5-1 CASSLGQGARATNEKLFF
TRBJ1-5 TRBV27 CASSLQGLPNQPQHF
TRBJ2-1 TRBV4-1 CASSQVGGQLHWNEQFF
TRBJ1-2 TRBV29-1 CSVPDRGGGYTF
TRBJ2-7 TRBV5-4 CASSPQRTSGGGEQYF
TRBJ2-2 TRBV19 CASSSRELFF
TRBJ2-7 TRBV29-1 CSATWTDEQYF